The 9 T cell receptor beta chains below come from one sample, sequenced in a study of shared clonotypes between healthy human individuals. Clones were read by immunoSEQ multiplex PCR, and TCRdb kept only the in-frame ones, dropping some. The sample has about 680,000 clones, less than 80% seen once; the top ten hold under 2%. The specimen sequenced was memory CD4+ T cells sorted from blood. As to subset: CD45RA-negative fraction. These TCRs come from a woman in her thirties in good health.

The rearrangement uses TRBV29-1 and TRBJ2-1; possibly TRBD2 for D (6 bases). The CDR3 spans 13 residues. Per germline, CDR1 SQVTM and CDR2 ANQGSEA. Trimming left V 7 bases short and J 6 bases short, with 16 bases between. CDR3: CSAAGPIINEQFF. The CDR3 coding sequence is TGCAGCGCCGCGGGGCCTATAATCAATGAGCAGTTCTTC.

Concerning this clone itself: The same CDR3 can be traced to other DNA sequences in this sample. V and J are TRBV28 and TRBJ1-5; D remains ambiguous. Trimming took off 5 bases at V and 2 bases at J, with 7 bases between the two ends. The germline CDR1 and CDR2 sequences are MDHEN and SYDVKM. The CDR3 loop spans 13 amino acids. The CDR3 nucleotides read TGTGCCAGCAGTCCCCCAGGCAATCAGCCCCAGCATTTT. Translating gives CASSPPGNQPQHF. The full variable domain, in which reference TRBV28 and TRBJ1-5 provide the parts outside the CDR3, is DVKVTQSSRYLVKRTGEKVFLECVQDMDHENMFWYRQDPGLGLRLIYFSYDVKMKEKGDIPEGYSVSREKKERFSLILESASTNQTSMYLCASSPPGNQPQHFGDGTRLSIL.

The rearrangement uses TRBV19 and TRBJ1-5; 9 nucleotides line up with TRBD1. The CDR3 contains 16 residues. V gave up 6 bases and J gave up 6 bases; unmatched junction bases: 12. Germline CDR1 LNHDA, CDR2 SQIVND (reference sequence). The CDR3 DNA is TGTGCCAGTAGGCCCGGGACAGGGAAAAAGGGTCAGCCCCAGCATTTT. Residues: CASRPGTGKKGQPQHF.

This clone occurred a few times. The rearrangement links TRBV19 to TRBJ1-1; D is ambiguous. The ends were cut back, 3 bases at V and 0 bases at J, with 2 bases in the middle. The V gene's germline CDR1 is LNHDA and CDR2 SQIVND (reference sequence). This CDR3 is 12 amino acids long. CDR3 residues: CASSILNTEAFF. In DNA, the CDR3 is TGTGCCAGTAGTATCCTGAACACTGAAGCTTTCTTT.

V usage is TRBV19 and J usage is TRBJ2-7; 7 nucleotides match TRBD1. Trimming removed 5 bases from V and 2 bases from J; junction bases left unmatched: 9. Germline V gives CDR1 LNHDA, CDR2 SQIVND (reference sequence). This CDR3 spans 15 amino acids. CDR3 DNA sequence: TGTGCCAGTAGTCCCAGGGGACAGACAACCTACGAGCAGTACTTC. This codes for CASSPRGQTTYEQYF.

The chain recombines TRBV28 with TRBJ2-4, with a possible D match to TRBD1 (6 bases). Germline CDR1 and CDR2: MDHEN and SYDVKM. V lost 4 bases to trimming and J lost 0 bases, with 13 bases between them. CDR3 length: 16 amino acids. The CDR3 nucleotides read TGTGCCAGCAGTTGGACAGCTACGATAGCCAAAAACATTCAGTACTTC. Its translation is CASSWTATIAKNIQYF.

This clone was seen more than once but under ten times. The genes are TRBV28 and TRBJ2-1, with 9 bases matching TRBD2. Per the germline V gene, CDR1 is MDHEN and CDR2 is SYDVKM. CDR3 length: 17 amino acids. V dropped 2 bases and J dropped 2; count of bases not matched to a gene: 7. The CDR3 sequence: CASSLGGSGSTYNEQFF. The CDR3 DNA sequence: TGTGCCAGCAGTTTAGGGGGTAGCGGGAGTACCTACAATGAGCAGTTCTTC.

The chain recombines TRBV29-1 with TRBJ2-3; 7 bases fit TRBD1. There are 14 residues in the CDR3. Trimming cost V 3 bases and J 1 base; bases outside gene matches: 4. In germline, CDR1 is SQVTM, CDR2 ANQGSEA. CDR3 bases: TGCAGCGTTGAGGACAGGCAACGCACAGATACGCAGTATTTT. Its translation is CSVEDRQRTDTQYF.

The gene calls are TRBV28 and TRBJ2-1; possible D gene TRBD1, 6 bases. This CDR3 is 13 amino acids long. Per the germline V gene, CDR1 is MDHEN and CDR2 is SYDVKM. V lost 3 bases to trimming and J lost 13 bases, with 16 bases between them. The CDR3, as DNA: TGTGCCAGCAGTTTTTCGGGTCGGGACACCCAGTTCTTC. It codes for CASSFSGRDTQFF.